This TCR beta chain was identified during a study of blood T cell repertoires in COVID-19. About the research overall: Material from acute and convalescent COVID-19 was sourced from the United States, Italy and Spain.

Trimming pared 0 bases from V and 4 bases from J, leaving 22 bases between. CDR3 size: 18 residues. Germline CDR1 reads SGHNT; CDR2 reads YYREEE (reference sequence). Assay: immunoSEQ multiplex PCR; the TCRdb copy retains only in-frame clones and omits some. The repertoire has 350,000 to 500,000 clones, over 85% of them found once; the top ten carry 0.8% to 0.85%. The TCR was taken from a man in his late teens or twenties with COVID-19, enrolled during active disease. What was sequenced was peripheral blood. The J gene is TRBJ2-5, the V gene TRBV5-4, with D possibly TRBD2 on 7 matching bases. CDR3 DNA: TGTGCCAGCAGCTTGGCCACAGCTCTGGCGGGGGCCCCAGAGACCCAGTACTTC. Encoded protein: CASSLATALAGAPETQYF.